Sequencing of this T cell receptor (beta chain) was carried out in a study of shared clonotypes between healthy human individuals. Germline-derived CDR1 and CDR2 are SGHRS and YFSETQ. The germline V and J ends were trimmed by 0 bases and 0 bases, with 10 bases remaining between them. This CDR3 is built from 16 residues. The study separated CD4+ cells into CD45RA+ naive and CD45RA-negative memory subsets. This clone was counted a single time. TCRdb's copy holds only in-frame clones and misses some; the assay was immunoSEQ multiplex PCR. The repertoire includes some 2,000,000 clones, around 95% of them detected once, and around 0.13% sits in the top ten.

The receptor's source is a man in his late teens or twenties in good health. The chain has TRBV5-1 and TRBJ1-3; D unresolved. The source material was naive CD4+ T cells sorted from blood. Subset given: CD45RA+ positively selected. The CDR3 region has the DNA TGCGCCAGCAGCTTGGGAGGCTCCCACTCTGGAAACACCATATATTTT. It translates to CASSLGGSHSGNTIYF.